This T cell receptor beta chain was observed in a study of blood T cell repertoires in COVID-19. V dropped 6 bases and J dropped 5; count of bases not matched to a gene: 8. The CDR3 loop spans 15 amino acids. Germline V gives CDR1 LNHDA, CDR2 SQIVND (reference sequence). Per the authors' pipeline: Quantification of nucleated cells was approximated via reference gene primer amplification. Sequenced by immunoSEQ multiplex PCR; TCRdb stores in-frame clones only, minus some. That table furnishes V, J and clone size, whereas the DNA furnished D and trimming. The sample includes roughly 63,000 clones, roughly 71% seen only once; the top ten take roughly 30%.

This sequence originates from an elderly woman with acute or convalescent COVID-19. Specimen: peripheral blood. The chain carries TRBV19 and TRBJ1-5; 9 positions match TRBD1. The CDR3: CASSPGTGSHQPQHF. In DNA form, the CDR3 reads TGTGCCAGTAGCCCCGGGACAGGGAGTCATCAGCCCCAGCATTTT.